This T cell receptor beta chain came from a study of T cells in women clearing cervical HPV infection. Study details: Case blood was drawn when the lesion was first found; control blood after infection became undetectable.

Measured with immunoSEQ multiplex PCR; TCRdb has only the in-frame clones, and not every one. In total, the table holds about 30,000 clones. Each participant carried one incident cervical HPV16 infection only. Germline values: CDR1 SNHLY, CDR2 FYNNEI. Trimming stripped 5 bases from V and 7 bases from J, with 8 bases between. The CDR3 covers 11 residues. On this clone: The CDR3 is cut off 3 residues early in the read; its end comes from the germline J gene.

The rearrangement uses TRBV2 and TRBJ1-2; D is unclear. The sample consisted of blood buffy coat. The source of this sequence is a woman between 18 and 70 years old with a cervical HPV16 infection that either progressed to CIN3+ or cleared (not recorded which). This CDR3 is CASSPGIGYTF. Incomplete CDR3 DNA: TGTGCCAGCAGTCCGGGGATTGGC.